This T cell receptor (beta chain) was sequenced during a study of metastatic and nonmetastatic thyroid tumors. Study background: Malignant and benign thyroid patients had repertoires compared in peripheral blood and tumor or nodule tissue. The study's findings and limits: Relative to benign nodules, malignant thyroid tumors were reportedly characterized by significantly elevated TCR beta diversity in blood and tumor.

The entire patient cohort was treatment-naive prior to thyroid surgery. This CDR3 is built from 13 residues. The germline gives CDR1 LNHNV, CDR2 YYDKDF (reference sequence). V lost 0 bases, J lost 7 bases, and 7 bases lay in between. This clone showed up just a few times. Antigen: not known. The authors' processing: Built for papillary thyroid cancer, a distant-metastasis classifier drew on CDR3 differences across clinicopathological groups. TCRdb re-analyzed the PCR reads through MiXCR. TCRdb's processing, not the authors', yielded these V and J calls. The sample holds some 15,000 clones, roughly 29% seen once.

Sequences were obtained from tumor tissue. The receptor's source is a male donor with papillary thyroid cancer or a benign thyroid nodule (not recorded which). Some clones in this sample may be carry-over from other donors' samples. The chain carries TRBV15 and TRBJ2-1; no firm D call. The CDR3 DNA reads TGTGCCACCAGCAGAGATCTCGCGAATGAGCAGTTCTTC. The encoded protein is CATSRDLANEQFF.